Given below is one T cell receptor (beta chain) in context. This CDR3 is 15 amino acids long. Trimming left V 5 bases short and J 5 bases short, with 16 bases between. Germline V gives CDR1 MDHEN, CDR2 SYDVKM. This specimen belongs to a study of blood T cell repertoires in COVID-19. Overall study: Sites in the United States, Italy and Spain provided acute and convalescent COVID-19 samples. Sources were T cells, B-cell-depleted T cells, or PBMCs; the material itself was cDNA or gDNA.

Original processing notes: Counts of nucleated cells, estimated from reference gene primer amplification, were obtained. The assay was immunoSEQ multiplex PCR, and TCRdb's table has in-frame clones only and misses some. V, J and clone size were drawn from that table, and D and trimming were deduced from the DNA. The sample lists approximately 170,000 clones; 74% were seen once. V and J are TRBV28 and TRBJ1-5, with a possible D match to TRBD1 (6 bases). The sequence came from a woman aged 80 or over with acute or convalescent COVID-19. Source material: peripheral blood. The CDR3 loop is CASSLIDRLHQPQHF. The CDR3 DNA sequence: TGTGCCAGCAGTCTAATCGACAGGCTTCATCAGCCCCAGCATTTT.